This note documents a single T cell receptor (beta chain) sequence. CDR1 is SGHKS, CDR2 YYEKEE, per germline (reference sequence). Trimming shortened V by 4 bases and J by 6 bases, and 19 bases separated the two germline ends. The CDR3 covers 16 residues. The sample belongs to a study of blood T cell repertoires in COVID-19. Study processing details: The assay estimated nucleated cells by amplifying reference gene primers. Assay: immunoSEQ multiplex PCR; the TCRdb copy retains only in-frame clones and omits some. V and J calls plus clone size are reproduced from that table; the DNA served to infer D and trimming. The data show about 120,000 clones, about four fifths seen once.

Sequencing input: peripheral blood. This TCR derives from a woman aged 35 to 49 with acute or convalescent COVID-19. The chain combines TRBV5-5 with TRBJ1-4; weak D call: TRBD1 (6 bases). The chain's CDR3 is CASSKSEDSRYEKLFF. CDR3 bases: TGTGCCAGCAGCAAGTCGGAGGACAGCCGATATGAAAAACTGTTTTTT.